Listed below are T cell receptor beta chains from one sample, sequenced in a study of T cell changes during pregnancy in multiple sclerosis. Profiling relied on immunoSEQ multiplex PCR, and the TCRdb table lists in-frame clones only, not all of them. The sample has 30,000 to 35,000 clones, 90% seen once. The sequences come from CD4+ T cells from peripheral blood mononuclear cells, collected in the third trimester of pregnancy. The origin of the receptors is a female donor in good health, enrolled as a control in a pregnancy study. Both conserved end residues are part of each CDR3. D genes are given only for firm matches. Clone sizes are given selectively: once, few, many, or a class where the clone is expanded.

D,V,J,size,CDR3,DNA
.,TRBV9,TRBJ2-2,.,CASSVGGRGDHGELFF,TGTGCCAGCAGCGTAGGGGGGCGAGGGGATCACGGGGAGCTGTTTTTT
TRBD2,TRBV6-5,TRBJ2-1,.,CASSVTSGSYNEQFF,TGTGCCAGCAGTGTCACTAGCGGCTCCTACAATGAGCAGTTCTTC
.,TRBV2,TRBJ2-5,.,CASSVGVYQETQYF,TGTGCCAGCAGCGTGGGAGTGTACCAAGAGACCCAGTACTTC
TRBD1,TRBV10-2,TRBJ2-7,.,CASSEVEQGAAEQYF,TGCGCCAGCAGTGAGGTGGAACAGGGGGCGGCGGAGCAGTACTTC
.,TRBV5-4,TRBJ2-3,.,CASSFEGQSDTQYF,TGTGCCAGCAGTTTCGAGGGCCAGTCAGATACGCAGTATTTT
.,TRBV27,TRBJ1-1,.,CASTKPQPRVNTEAFF,TGTGCCAGCACCAAACCCCAACCTCGGGTGAACACTGAAGCTTTCTTT
.,TRBV29-1,TRBJ1-2,.,CSVDKQGYTF,TGCAGCGTTGACAAACAGGGCTACACCTTC
.,TRBV7-2,TRBJ1-3,.,CASSPSWRASGNTIYF,TGTGCCAGCAGCCCGTCGTGGAGAGCCTCTGGAAACACCATATATTTT
TRBD2,TRBV5-1,TRBJ2-5,.,CASGTGGRETQYF,TGCGCCAGCGGGACGGGGGGGCGCGAGACCCAGTACTTC
TRBD2,TRBV15,TRBJ2-7,once,CATSAERGGYEQYF,TGTGCCACCAGCGCGGAACGGGGGGGCTACGAGCAGTACTTC
.,TRBV18,TRBJ1-3,.,CASSPPAQTNSGNTIYF,TGTGCCAGCTCACCACCAGCACAGACAAACTCTGGAAACACCATATATTTT
.,TRBV10-3,TRBJ2-1,.,CAISEGGIQGNEQFF,TGTGCCATCAGTGAGGGGGGGATCCAGGGAAATGAGCAGTTCTTC
TRBD2,TRBV14,TRBJ2-5,once,CASSQGRATETQYF,TGTGCCAGCAGCCAGGGGAGGGCCACCGAGACCCAGTACTTC
TRBD1,TRBV2,TRBJ2-3,.,CASREPGQGTDTQYF,TGTGCCAGCAGAGAACCGGGACAGGGAACAGATACGCAGTATTTT
TRBD1,TRBV7-7,TRBJ2-2,few,CAIWDRVTGELFF,TGTGCCATTTGGGACAGGGTCACCGGGGAGCTGTTTTTT
.,TRBV27,TRBJ1-1,.,CASSLYRNTEAFF,TGTGCCAGCAGTTTATATAGGAACACTGAAGCTTTCTTT
TRBD2,TRBV11-2,TRBJ2-5,once,CASRGGETQYF,TGTGCCAGCCGGGGGGGAGAGACCCAGTACTTC
.,TRBV27,TRBJ1-4,once,CATGAGGIREKLFF,TGTGCCACCGGCGCGGGGGGGATTCGGGAAAAACTGTTTTTT
.,TRBV18,TRBJ2-7,.,CASSQGGTPYEQYF,TGTGCCAGCTCACAGGGTGGGACTCCCTACGAGCAGTACTTC
.,TRBV7-8,TRBJ2-7,.,CASSFQSYEQYF,TGTGCCAGCAGCTTCCAATCCTACGAGCAGTACTTC
TRBD2,TRBV5-4,TRBJ2-1,.,CASSFPSGRQDEQFF,TGTGCCAGCAGCTTTCCAAGCGGGAGGCAAGATGAGCAGTTCTTC
.,TRBV19,TRBJ1-2,.,CASSYRDNYGYTF,TGTGCCAGTAGTTACCGGGATAACTATGGCTACACCTTC
.,TRBV18,TRBJ2-1,.,CASSPDSRGEQFF,TGTGCCAGCTCACCCGATAGCCGGGGTGAGCAGTTCTTC
TRBD2,TRBV27,TRBJ2-1,.,CASSLRAQRGPLSSYNEQFF,TGTGCCAGCAGTTTACGGGCCCAGCGGGGTCCCTTGAGCTCCTACAATGAGCAGTTCTTC
TRBD2,TRBV5-1,TRBJ2-5,.,CASSPGLAGKETQYF,TGCGCCAGCAGCCCGGGACTAGCGGGGAAAGAGACCCAGTACTTC
TRBD1,TRBV2,TRBJ2-3,.,CASSHRDRATDTQYF,TGTGCCAGCAGCCACCGGGACAGGGCAACAGATACGCAGTATTTT
TRBD2,TRBV4-1,TRBJ2-1,few,CASSQEAGTSRPNEQFF,TGCGCCAGCAGCCAAGAAGCCGGGACTAGTCGCCCCAATGAGCAGTTCTTC
.,TRBV4-2,TRBJ1-1,.,CASSQELRDHTEAFF,TGTGCCAGCAGCCAAGAACTACGGGATCACACTGAAGCTTTCTTT
TRBD1,TRBV13,TRBJ1-6,.,CASSLDRGTSPLHF,TGTGCCAGCAGCTTAGACAGGGGGACTTCACCCCTCCACTTT
TRBD2,TRBV15,TRBJ2-1,.,CATSRVTSGRNEQFF,TGTGCCACCAGCAGAGTTACTAGCGGGAGAAATGAGCAGTTCTTC
.,TRBV7-9,TRBJ1-1,.,CASSQEGTGAFF,TGTGCCAGCAGCCAGGAGGGTACGGGAGCTTTCTTT
TRBD1,TRBV28,TRBJ2-3,.,CASSAPGTGADTQYF,TGTGCCAGCAGTGCGCCCGGGACAGGGGCAGATACGCAGTATTTT
.,TRBV19,TRBJ1-1,.,CASSFGGGTEAFF,TGTGCCAGTAGTTTCGGAGGTGGGACTGAAGCTTTCTTT
.,TRBV9,TRBJ2-3,.,CASSPGLGTDTQYF,TGTGCCAGCAGCCCTGGACTGGGCACAGATACGCAGTATTTT